What follows describes a single T cell receptor (beta chain). This clonotype occurred once. Its specific antigen is unknown. The sample holds no much larger clone one base away, and base qualities are not on file. A single read counts as weak evidence. Libraries were built with RT-PCR. The instrument given in TCRdb is NextSeq 550. TCRdb applied fastp at Q25 and MiXCR to the public reads, then kept only in-frame beta chains. Rows matching on CDR3 protein sequence are summarized as one entry with the most common DNA and genes. The sample includes 190,000 or so distinct CDR3 sequences, with around two fifths observed a single time. The top ten clones comprise roughly 11% of the sample. This record belongs to a study of patients and donors after allogeneic stem cell transplantation (dated by TCRdb to 2019 to 2021). The V end loses 3 bases and the J end loses 3 bases, and a stretch of 7 bases separates them. From the germline V gene, CDR1 is SGHRS and CDR2 is YFSETQ. The CDR3 runs 13 amino acids, cysteine and phenylalanine included. Of all the DNA, just the CDR3 is kept, 39 bases in frame from base 1.

The sequence came from a human donor who was either an allogeneic HSCT recipient or a stem cell or donor lymphocyte infusion donor (not recorded which). It is not recorded whose cells these are; they may come from a transplant donor. The sequence joins TRBV5-1 to TRBJ2-1; TRBD1 is possibly the D segment (6 matching bases). The specimen sequenced was blood, either unsorted or a sorted T cell fraction (not recorded which). The CDR3 protein sequence reads: CASSWDNYNEQFF. The nucleotide sequence reads as follows: TGCGCCAGCAGCTGGGACAACTACAATGAGCAGTTCTTC.